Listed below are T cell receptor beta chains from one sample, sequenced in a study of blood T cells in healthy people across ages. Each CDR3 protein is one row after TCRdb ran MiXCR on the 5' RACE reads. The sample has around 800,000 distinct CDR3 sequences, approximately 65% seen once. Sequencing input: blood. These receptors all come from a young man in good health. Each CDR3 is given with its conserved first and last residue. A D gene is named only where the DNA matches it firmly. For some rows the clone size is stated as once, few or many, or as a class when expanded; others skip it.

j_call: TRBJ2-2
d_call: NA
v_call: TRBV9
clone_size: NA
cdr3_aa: CASSVGPSANTGELFF
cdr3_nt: TGTGCCAGCAGCGTAGGCCCTAGCGCAAACACCGGGGAGCTGTTTTTT

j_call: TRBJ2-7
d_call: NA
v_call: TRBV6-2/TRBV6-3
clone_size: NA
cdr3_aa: CASSLLQFLHEQYF
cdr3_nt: TGTGCCAGCAGCCTTCTCCAGTTTTTACACGAGCAGTACTTC

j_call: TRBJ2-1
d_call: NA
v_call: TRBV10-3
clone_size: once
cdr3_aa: CRLGVAQDEQFF
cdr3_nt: TGCCGCCTCGGGGTGGCGCAGGATGAGCAGTTCTTC

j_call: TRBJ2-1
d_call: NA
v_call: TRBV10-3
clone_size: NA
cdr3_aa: CAISSTLNEQFF
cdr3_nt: TGTGCCATCAGTAGTACCTTGAATGAGCAGTTCTTC

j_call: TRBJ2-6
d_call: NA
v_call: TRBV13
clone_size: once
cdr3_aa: CASSFGRLRISGANVLTF
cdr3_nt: TGTGCCAGCAGCTTCGGACGATTAAGAATCTCTGGGGCCAACGTCCTGACTTTC

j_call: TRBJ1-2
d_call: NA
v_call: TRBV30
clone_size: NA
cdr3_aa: CAGAGNGYGYTF
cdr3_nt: TGTGCGGGGGCAGGGAACGGCTATGGCTACACCTTC

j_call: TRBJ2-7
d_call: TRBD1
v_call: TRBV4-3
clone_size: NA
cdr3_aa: CASSQGPGQYFNEQYF
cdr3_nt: TGCGCCAGCAGCCAAGGGCCGGGACAGTACTTCAACGAGCAGTACTTC

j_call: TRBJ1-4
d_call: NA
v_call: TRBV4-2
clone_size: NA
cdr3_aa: CASSQAEQGGHEKLFF
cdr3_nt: TGTGCCAGCAGCCAAGCTGAACAGGGAGGGCATGAAAAACTGTTTTTT

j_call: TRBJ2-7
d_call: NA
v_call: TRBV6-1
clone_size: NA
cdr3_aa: CASVEQGPEQYF
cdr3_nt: TGTGCCAGCGTCGAACAGGGCCCCGAGCAGTACTTC

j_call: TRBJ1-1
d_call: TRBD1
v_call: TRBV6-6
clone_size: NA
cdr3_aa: CASSYDRGKTEAFF
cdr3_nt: TGTGCCAGCAGTTACGACAGGGGAAAGACTGAAGCTTTCTTT

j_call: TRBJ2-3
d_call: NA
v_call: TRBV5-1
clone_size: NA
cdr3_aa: CASSLEARASTDTQYF
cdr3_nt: TGCGCCAGCAGCTTGGAGGCCAGGGCGAGCACAGATACGCAGTATTTT

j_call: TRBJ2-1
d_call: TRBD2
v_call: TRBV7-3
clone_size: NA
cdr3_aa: CASRLAGGPFPNEQFF
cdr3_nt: TGTGCCAGCAGGCTAGCGGGGGGGCCTTTCCCCAATGAGCAGTTCTTC

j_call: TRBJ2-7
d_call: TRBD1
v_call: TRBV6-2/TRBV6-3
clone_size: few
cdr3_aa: CASSSLTGQGPGGGYEQYF
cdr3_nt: TGTGCCAGCAGTTCGTTAACGGGACAGGGACCCGGGGGAGGCTACGAGCAGTACTTC

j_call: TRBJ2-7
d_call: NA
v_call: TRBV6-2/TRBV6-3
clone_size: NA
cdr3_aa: CASSQDHYEQYF
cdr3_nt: TGTGCCAGCAGTCAAGACCACTACGAGCAGTACTTC

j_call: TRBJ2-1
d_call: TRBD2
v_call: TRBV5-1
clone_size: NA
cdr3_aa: CASSPTSGGTDEQFF
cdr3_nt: TGCGCCAGCAGCCCGACTAGCGGGGGAACGGATGAGCAGTTCTTC

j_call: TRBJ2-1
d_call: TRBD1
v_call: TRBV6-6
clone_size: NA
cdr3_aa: CASSWGQGADNEQFF
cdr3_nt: TGTGCCAGCAGTTGGGGACAGGGGGCTGACAATGAGCAGTTCTTC

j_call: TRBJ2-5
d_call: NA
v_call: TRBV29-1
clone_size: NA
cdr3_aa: CSVGYKETQYF
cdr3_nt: TGCAGCGTTGGTTATAAAGAGACCCAGTACTTC

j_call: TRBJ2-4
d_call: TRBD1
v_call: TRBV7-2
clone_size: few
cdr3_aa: CASSPKTGVSIQYF
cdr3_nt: TGTGCCAGCAGCCCAAAGACAGGGGTGAGCATTCAGTACTTC

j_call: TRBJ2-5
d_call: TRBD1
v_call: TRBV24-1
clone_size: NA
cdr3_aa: CATSDGTGGQETQYF
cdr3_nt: TGTGCCACCAGTGATGGGACAGGGGGCCAAGAGACCCAGTACTTC

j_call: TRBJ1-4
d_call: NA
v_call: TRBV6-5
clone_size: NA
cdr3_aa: CASSYSGRIGEKLFF
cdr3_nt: TGTGCCAGCAGTTACTCCGGGCGTATCGGTGAAAAACTGTTTTTT

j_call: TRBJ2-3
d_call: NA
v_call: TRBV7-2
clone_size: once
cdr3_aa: CASSIRGRRADTQYF
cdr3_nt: TGTGCCAGCAGCATTAGGGGTCGGAGGGCAGATACGCAGTATTTT

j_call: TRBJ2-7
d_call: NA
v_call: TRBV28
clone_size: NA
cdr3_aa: CASSYVWEQYF
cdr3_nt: TGTGCCAGCAGTTACGTGTGGGAGCAGTACTTC

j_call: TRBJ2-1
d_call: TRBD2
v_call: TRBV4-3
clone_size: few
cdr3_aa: CASSQDRGLAGRNEQFF
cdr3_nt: TGCGCCAGCAGCCAAGATCGGGGACTAGCGGGGAGGAATGAGCAGTTCTTC

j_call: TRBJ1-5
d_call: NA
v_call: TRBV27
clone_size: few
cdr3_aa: CASSLAAPRGNQPQHF
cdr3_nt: TGTGCCAGCAGTTTAGCGGCACCGAGGGGCAATCAGCCCCAGCATTTT

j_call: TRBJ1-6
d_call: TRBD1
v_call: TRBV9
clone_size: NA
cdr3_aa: CASSVEAGDRESPLHF
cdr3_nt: TGTGCCAGCAGCGTAGAAGCGGGAGACAGGGAATCACCCCTCCACTTT

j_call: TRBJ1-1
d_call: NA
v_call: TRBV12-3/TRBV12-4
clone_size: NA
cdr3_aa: CASSLVRVDTEAFF
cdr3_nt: TGTGCCAGCAGTTTAGTCAGGGTGGACACTGAAGCTTTCTTT